The clone carrying this TCR beta chain turned up a few times. Antigen specificity is unknown. The CDR3 runs to 15 residues. V was cut by 6 bases and J by 0 bases, with 15 bases left in between. Looked up from germline, CDR1 is MDHEN and CDR2 is SYDVKM. This sample was included in a study of response to subunit inactivated influenza vaccine. Study-level points and caveats: With each seasonal influenza vaccination, the authors suggested, few new T cells are recruited.

TCRdb used MiXCR to reprocess the RT-PCR reads, holding one entry per CDR3 protein. The sample includes more than 600,000 distinct CDR3 sequences, less than 20% of them seen just once. This chain connects TRBV28 to TRBJ2-7, with D possibly being TRBD1 (5 bases). This clonotype was sampled from a man aged 50-60 years who received an inactivated influenza vaccine. Sequencing used PBMCs from blood, obtained about 5 days after vaccination. CDR3 nucleotide sequence: TGTGCCAGCAGGGCGGACACCGTAAGCTCCTACGAGCAGTACTTC. It yields the protein CASRADTVSSYEQYF.